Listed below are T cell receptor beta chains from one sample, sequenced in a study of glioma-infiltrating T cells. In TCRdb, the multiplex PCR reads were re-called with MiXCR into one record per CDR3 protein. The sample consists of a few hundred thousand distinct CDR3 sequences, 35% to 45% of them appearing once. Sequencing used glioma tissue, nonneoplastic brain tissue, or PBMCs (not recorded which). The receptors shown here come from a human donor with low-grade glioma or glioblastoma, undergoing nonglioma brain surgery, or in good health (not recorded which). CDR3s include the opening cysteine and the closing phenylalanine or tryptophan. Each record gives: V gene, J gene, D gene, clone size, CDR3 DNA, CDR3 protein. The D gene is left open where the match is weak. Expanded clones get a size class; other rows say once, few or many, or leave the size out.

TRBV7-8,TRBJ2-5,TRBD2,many,TGTGCCAGCAGGGTGACTAGCGGACAAGAGACCCAGTACTTC,CASRVTSGQETQYF
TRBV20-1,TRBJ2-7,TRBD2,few,TGCAGTGCTCCCGGACTAGCGGACTCCTACGAGCAGTACTTC,CSAPGLADSYEQYF
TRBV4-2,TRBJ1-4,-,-,TGTGCCAGCAGCCGCCGTCAGGGGACCAATGAAAAACTGTTTTTT,CASSRRQGTNEKLFF
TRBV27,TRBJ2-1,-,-,TGTGCCAGTTTTCTGCCTAATGAGCAGTTCTTC,CASFLPNEQFF
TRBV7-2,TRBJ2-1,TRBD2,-,TGTGCCAGCAGCCAAGCGACTAGCGGGAGGTTAATAGTTAATGAGCAGTTCTTC,CASSQATSGRLIVNEQFF
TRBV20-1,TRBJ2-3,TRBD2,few,TGCAGTGCGTCGCCCGTCAGACTAGCAGCAGATACGCAGTATTTT,CSASPVRLAADTQYF
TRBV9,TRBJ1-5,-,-,TGTGCCAGCAGCGTAGATGAGGGGCATAGCAATCAGCCCCAGCATTTT,CASSVDEGHSNQPQHF
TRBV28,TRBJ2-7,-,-,TGTGCCCACAGAGAGGGGCCCTCCTCCTACGAGCAGTACTTC,CAHREGPSSYEQYF
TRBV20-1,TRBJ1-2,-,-,TGCAGTGCCCCCGACTATGGCTACACCTTC,CSAPDYGYTF
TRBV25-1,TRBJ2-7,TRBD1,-,TGTGCCAGCAGTGAAGGGGGACAGGGTTACGAGCAGTACTTC,CASSEGGQGYEQYF
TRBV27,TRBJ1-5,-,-,TGTGCCAGCAGGGGGGAGGAATATAGCAATCAGCCCCAGCATTTT,CASRGEEYSNQPQHF
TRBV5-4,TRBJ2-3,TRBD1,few,TGTGCCAGCAGCCCGATGTCAGGGGGCGAAGATACGCAGTATTTT,CASSPMSGGEDTQYF
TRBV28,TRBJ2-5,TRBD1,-,TGTGCCAGACAGGGGGCTAAGGAGACCCAGTACTTC,CARQGAKETQYF
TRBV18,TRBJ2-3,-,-,TGTGCCAGCTCACCGGACGGCACCGCAGATACGCAGTATTTT,CASSPDGTADTQYF
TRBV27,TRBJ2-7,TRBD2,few,TGTGCCAGCAGGTGGCTAGCGGACTCCTACGAGCAGTACTTC,CASRWLADSYEQYF
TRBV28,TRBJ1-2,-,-,TGTGCCAGCAGCTCATTAACGACAGCTGCTAACTATGGCTACACCTTC,CASSSLTTAANYGYTF
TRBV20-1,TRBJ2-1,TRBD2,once,TGCAGTGCGGTAGCGGGAGGGACTACCTACGAGCAGTTCTTC,CSAVAGGTTYEQFF
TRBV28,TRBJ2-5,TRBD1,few,TGTGCCAGCAGTTTGCAGGCAGGGGGAACGGAGGAGACCCAGTACTTC,CASSLQAGGTEETQYF
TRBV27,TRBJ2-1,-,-,TGTGCCAGCAGCCAAGATCAGCAGGGTGGACGGGAGCAGTTCTTC,CASSQDQQGGREQFF
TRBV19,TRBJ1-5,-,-,TGTGCCAGTAGTTATAGGGGTGAGGAGCAGCCCCAGCATTTT,CASSYRGEEQPQHF
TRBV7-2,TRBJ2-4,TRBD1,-,TGTGCCAGCAGCCCTGGGACAGGGGAGGACAAAAACATTCAGTACTTC,CASSPGTGEDKNIQYF
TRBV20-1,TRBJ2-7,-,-,TGCAGTGCTAGAGATCTTGTAGGTAGTCAGCGGCAGTACTTC,CSARDLVGSQRQYF
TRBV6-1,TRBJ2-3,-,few,TGTGCCAGCAGTGAAGCAGTAGGACACCGCATAGATACGCAGTATTTT,CASSEAVGHRIDTQYF
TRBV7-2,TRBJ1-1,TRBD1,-,TGTGCCAGCAGCTTAAACCTGGGACAGGTAAACACTGAAGCTCTCTTT,CASSLNLGQVNTEALF
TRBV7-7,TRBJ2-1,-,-,TGTGCTAGCAGCCAGGGGACGGGCCCCTCGGATGAGCAGTTCTTC,CASSQGTGPSDEQFF
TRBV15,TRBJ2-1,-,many,TGTGCCACCAGCAGGGGGGTTGGGGGGCATGCGTACAATGAGCAGTTCTTC,CATSRGVGGHAYNEQFF